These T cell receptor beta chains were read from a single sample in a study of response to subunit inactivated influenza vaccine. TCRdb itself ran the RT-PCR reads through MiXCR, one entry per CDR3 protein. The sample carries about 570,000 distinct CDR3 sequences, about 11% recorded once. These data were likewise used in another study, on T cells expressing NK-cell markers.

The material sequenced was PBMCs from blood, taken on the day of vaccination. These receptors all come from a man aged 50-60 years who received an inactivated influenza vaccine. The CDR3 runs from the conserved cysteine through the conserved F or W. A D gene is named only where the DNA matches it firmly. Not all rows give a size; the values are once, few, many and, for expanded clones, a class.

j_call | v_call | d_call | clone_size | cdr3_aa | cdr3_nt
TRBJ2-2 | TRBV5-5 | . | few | CASSLGGAQLFF | TGTGCCAGCAGCTTGGGGGGGGCCCAGCTGTTTTTT
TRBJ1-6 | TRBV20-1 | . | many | CSARGWGPYNSPLHF | TGCAGTGCTAGAGGGTGGGGACCCTATAATTCACCCCTCCACTTT
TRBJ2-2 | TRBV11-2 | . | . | CASSYYRRRGGELFF | TGTGCCAGCAGCTACTACAGGCGGCGCGGCGGGGAGCTGTTTTTT
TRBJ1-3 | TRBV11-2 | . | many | CASSLDTSPLGNTIYF | TGTGCCAGCAGCTTAGATACCAGCCCCCTTGGAAACACCATATATTTT
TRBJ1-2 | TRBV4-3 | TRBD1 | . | CASSQRQGAKYGFTF | TGCGCCAGCAGCCAGAGACAGGGGGCGAAGTATGGCTTCACCTTC
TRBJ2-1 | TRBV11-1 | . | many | CASSPRGNYNEQFF | TGTGCCAGCAGCCCACGTGGGAATTACAATGAGCAGTTCTTC
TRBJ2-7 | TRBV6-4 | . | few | CASSILAGGYEQYF | TGTGCCAGCAGTATCCTCGCAGGTGGCTACGAGCAGTACTTC
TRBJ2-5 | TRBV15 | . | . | CATSNGLQETQYF | TGTGCCACCAGCAACGGCCTCCAAGAGACCCAGTACTTC
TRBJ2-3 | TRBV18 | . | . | CASSPLISTDTQYF | TGTGCCAGCTCACCACTAATAAGCACAGATACGCAGTATTTT
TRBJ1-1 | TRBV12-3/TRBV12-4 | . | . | CASSPTNLRVTNTEAFF | TGTGCCAGCAGTCCGACGAATTTGCGGGTTACGAACACTGAAGCTTTCTTT
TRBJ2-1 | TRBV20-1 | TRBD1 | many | CSAYQGVDNEQFF | TGCAGTGCATATCAGGGGGTGGACAATGAGCAGTTCTTC
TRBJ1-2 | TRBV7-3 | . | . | CASSRGGDRTGYTF | TGTGCCAGCAGCCGCGGTGGTGACAGAACCGGCTACACCTTC
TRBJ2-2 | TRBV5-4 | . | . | CASSPSPAGVNTGELFF | TGTGCCAGCAGCCCCAGCCCGGCGGGTGTTAACACCGGGGAGCTGTTTTTT
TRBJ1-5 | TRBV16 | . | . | CASSQIPGVQPQHF | TGTGCCAGCAGCCAAATACCAGGGGTTCAGCCCCAGCATTTT
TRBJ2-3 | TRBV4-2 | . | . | CASSQGLRMQYF | TGTGCCAGCAGCCAAGGACTTCGTATGCAGTATTTT
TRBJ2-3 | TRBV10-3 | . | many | CAISESRGAFDTQYF | TGTGCCATCAGTGAGTCGAGAGGGGCTTTTGATACGCAGTATTTT
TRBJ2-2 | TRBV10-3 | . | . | CAISANPTGTNTGELFF | TGTGCCATCAGTGCTAATCCAACAGGGACGAACACCGGGGAGCTGTTTTTT
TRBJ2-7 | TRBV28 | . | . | CASSLSSGPSSYEQYF | TGTGCCAGCAGTTTATCCTCGGGGCCCAGCTCCTACGAGCAGTACTTC